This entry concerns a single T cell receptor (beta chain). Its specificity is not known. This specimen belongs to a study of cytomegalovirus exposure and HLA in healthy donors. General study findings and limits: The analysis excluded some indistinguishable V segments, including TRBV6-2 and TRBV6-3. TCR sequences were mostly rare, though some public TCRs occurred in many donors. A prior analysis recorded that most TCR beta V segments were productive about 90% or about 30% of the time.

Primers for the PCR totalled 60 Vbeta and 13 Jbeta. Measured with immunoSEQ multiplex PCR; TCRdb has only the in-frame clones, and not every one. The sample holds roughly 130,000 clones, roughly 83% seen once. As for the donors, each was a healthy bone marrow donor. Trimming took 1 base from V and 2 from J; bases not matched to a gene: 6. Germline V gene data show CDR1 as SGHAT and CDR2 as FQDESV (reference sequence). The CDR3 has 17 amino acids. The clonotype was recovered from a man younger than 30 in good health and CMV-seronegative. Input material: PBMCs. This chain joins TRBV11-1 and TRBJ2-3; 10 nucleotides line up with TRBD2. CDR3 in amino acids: CASSLEASGSLTDTQYF. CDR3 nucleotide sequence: TGTGCCAGCAGCTTAGAGGCTAGCGGGAGTCTCACAGATACGCAGTATTTT. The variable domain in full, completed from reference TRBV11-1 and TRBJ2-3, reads EAEVAQSPRYKITEKSQAVAFWCDPISGHATLYWYRQILGQGPELLVQFQDESVVDDSQLPKDRFSAERLKGVDSTLKIQPAELGDSAMYLCASSLEASGSLTDTQYFGPGTRLTVL.